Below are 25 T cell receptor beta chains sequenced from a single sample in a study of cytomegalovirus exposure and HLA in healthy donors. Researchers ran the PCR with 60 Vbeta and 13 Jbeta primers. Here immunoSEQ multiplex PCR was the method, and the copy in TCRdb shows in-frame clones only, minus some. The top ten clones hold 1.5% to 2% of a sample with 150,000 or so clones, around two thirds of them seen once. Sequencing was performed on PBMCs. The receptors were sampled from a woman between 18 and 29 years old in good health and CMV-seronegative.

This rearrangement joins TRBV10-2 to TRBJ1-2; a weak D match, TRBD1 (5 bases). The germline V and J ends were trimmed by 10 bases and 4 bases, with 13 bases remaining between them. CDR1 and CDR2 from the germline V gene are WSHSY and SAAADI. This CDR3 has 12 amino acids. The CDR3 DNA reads TGCGCCACCCGTGCGGGGCTCTATGGCTACACCTTC. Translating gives CATRAGLYGYTF.

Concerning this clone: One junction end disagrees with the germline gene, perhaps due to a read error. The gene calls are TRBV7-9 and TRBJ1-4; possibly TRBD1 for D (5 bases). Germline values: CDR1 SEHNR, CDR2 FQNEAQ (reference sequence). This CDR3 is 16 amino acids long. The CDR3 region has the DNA TGTTCCAGCAGCTTAAGGGGCGTTGCAACTAATGAAAAACTGTTTTTT. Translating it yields CSSSLRGVATNEKLFF.

CDR3 bases: TGTGCCAGCAGGCACCTGGGGGGGGGAGGGGACAAACTGTTTTTT. This encodes CASRHLGGGGDKLFF. The rearrangement uses TRBV6-5 and TRBJ1-4; possible D gene TRBD1, 5 bases. CDR1 is MNHEY, CDR2 SVGAGI, per germline. CDR3 length equals 15 residues. V shed 6 bases and J shed 11 bases, with 22 bases lying between them.

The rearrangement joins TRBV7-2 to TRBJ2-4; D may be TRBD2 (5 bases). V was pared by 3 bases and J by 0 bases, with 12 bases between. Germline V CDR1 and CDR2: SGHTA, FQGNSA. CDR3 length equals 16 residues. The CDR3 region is CASSFVGGLAKNIQYF. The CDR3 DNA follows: TGTGCCAGCAGCTTTGTGGGCGGGCTAGCCAAAAACATTCAGTACTTC.

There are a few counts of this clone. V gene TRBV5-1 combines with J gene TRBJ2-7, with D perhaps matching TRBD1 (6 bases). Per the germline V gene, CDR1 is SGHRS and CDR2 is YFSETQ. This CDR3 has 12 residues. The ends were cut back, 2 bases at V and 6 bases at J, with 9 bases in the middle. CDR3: CASSLPGVEQYF. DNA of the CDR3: TGCGCCAGCAGCTTACCAGGGGTCGAGCAGTACTTC.

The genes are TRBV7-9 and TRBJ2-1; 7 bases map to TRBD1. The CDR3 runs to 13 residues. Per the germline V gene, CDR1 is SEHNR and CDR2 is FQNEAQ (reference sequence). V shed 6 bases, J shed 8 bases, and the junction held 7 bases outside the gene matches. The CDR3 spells CASRSVGGDEQFF. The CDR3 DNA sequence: TGTGCCAGCAGGTCGGTAGGGGGCGATGAGCAGTTCTTC.

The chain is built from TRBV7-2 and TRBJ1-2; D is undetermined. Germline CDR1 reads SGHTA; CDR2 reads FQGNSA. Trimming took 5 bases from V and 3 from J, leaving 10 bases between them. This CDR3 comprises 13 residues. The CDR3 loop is CASSHTVDYGYTF. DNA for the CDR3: TGTGCCAGCAGCCACACCGTGGACTATGGCTACACCTTC.

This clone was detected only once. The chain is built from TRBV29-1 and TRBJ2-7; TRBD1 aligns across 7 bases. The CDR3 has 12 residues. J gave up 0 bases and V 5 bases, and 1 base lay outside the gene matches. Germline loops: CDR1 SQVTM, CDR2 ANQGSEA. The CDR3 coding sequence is TGCAGCGTTAGGGGGCCCTCCTACGAGCAGTACTTC. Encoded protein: CSVRGPSYEQYF.

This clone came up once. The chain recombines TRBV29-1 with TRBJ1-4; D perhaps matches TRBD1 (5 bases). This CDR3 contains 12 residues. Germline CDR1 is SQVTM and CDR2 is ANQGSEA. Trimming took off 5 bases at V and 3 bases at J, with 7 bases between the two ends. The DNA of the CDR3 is TGCAGCGTTTTGACAGCTAATGAAAAACTGTTTTTT. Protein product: CSVLTANEKLFF.

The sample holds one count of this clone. As DNA, the CDR3 is TGTGCCAGCAGCTTGGGAACACAAGAGACCCAGTACTTC. This translates into CASSLGTQETQYF. The chain has TRBV5-4 and TRBJ2-5; D is unclear. The CDR3 is 13 residues long. V lost 0 bases and J 2 bases, leaving 5 bases between the germline ends. CDR1 is SGHNT, CDR2 YYREEE, per germline (reference sequence).

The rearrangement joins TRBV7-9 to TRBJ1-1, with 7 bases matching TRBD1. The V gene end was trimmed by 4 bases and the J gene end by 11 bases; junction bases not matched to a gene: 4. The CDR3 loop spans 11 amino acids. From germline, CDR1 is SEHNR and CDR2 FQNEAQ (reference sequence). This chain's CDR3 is CASSSETGAFF. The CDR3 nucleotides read TGTGCCAGCAGCTCAGAGACAGGGGCTTTCTTT. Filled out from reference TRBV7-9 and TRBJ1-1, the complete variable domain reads DTGVSQNPRHKITKRGQNVTFRCDPISEHNRLYWYRQTLGQGPEFLTYFQNEAQLEKSRLLSDRFSAERPKGSFSTLEIQRTEQGDSAMYLCASSSETGAFFGQGTRLTVV.

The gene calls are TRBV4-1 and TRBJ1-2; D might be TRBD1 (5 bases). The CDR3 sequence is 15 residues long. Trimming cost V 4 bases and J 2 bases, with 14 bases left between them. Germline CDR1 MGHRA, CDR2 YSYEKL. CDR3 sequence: CASSPVDSKNYGYTF. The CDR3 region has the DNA TGCGCCAGCAGCCCCGTAGACAGTAAGAACTATGGCTACACCTTC.

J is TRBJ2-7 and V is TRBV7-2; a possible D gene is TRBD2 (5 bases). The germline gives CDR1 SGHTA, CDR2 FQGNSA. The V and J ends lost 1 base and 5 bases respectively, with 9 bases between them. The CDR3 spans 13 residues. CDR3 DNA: TGTGCCAGCAGCTTAGGGCCGGGGAACGAGCAGTACGTC. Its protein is CASSLGPGNEQYV.

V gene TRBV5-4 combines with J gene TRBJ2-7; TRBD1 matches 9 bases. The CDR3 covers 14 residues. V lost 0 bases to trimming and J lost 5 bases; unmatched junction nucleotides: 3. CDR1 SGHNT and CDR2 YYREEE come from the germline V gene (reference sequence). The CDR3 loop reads CASSLAGTGNEQYF. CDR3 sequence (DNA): TGTGCCAGCAGCTTGGCCGGGACAGGGAACGAGCAGTACTTC.

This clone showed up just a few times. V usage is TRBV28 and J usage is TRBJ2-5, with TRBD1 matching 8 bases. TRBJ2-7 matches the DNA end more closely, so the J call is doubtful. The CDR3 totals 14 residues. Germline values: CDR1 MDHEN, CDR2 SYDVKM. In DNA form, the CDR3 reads TGTGCCAGCAGTTTAATCCGACAGGGGTACGAGCAGTACTTC. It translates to CASSLIRQGYEQYF.

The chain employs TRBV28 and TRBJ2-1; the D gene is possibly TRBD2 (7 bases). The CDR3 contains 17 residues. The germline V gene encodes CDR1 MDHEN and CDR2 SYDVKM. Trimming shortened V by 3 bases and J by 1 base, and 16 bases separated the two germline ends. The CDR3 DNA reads TGTGCCAGCAGTTTCGATCCGGAGGGGGGGTCCTACAATGAGCAGTTCTTC. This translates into CASSFDPEGGSYNEQFF.

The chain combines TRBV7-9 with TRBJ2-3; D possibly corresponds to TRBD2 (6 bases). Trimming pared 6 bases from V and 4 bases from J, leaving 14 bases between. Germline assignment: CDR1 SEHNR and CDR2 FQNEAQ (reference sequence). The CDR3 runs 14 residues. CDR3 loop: CASRGGVGADTQYF. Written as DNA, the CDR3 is TGTGCCAGCAGGGGGGGAGTAGGCGCAGATACGCAGTATTTT.

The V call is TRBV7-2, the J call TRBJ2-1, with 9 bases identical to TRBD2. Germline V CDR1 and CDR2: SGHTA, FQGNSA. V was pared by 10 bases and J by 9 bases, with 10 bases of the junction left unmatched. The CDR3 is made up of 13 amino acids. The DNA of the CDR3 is TGTGCCACGGGGGCGGGGGGGCTGGGTGAGCAGTTCTTC. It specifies CATGAGGLGEQFF.

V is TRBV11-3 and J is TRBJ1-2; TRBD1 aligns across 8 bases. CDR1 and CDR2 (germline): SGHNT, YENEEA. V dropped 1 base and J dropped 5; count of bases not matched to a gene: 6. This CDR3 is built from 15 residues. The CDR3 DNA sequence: TGTGCCAGCAGCTTAGGCAGGGGGCCCCCTTATGGCTACACCTTC. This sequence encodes CASSLGRGPPYGYTF.

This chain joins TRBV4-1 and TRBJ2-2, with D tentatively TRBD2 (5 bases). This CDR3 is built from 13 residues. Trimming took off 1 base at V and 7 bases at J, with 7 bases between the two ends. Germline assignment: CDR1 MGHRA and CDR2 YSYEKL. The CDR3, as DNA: TGCGCCAGCAGCCAAGTCACTAGCGGGGAGCTGTTTTTT. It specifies CASSQVTSGELFF.

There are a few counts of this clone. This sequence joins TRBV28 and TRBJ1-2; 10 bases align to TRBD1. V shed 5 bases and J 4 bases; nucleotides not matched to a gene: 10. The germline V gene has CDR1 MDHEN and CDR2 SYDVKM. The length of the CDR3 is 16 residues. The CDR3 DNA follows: TGTGCCAGCAGTGGGGGGGGACAGGGGTCCCCCTATGGCTACACCTTC. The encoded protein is CASSGGGQGSPYGYTF.

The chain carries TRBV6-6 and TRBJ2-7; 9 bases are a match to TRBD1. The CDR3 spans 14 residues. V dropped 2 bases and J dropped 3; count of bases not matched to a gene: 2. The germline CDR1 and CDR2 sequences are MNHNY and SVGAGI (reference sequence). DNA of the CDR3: TGTGCCAGCAGTTACGAGACAGGGGGCTACGAGCAGTACGTC. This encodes CASSYETGGYEQYV.

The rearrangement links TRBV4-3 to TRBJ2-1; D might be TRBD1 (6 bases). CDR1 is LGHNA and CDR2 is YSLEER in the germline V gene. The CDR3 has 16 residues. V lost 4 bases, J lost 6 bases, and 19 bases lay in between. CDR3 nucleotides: TGCGCCAGCAGCCTCCTCTTGCGGGTAGGGGGCAATGAGCAGTTCTTC. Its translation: CASSLLLRVGGNEQFF.

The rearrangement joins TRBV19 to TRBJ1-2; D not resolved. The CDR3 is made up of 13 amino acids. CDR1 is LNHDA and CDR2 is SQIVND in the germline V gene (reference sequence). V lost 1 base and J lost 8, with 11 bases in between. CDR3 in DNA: TGTGCCAGTAGTATAGTAGGCCTCGGGGGCTACACCTTC. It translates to CASSIVGLGGYTF.

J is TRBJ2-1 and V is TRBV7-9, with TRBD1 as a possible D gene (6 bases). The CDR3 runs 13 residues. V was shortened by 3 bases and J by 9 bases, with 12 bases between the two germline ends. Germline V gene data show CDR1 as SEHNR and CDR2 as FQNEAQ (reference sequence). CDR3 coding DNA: TGTGCCAGCAGCTTCCTACAGGGAAGTGAGCAGTTCTTC. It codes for CASSFLQGSEQFF. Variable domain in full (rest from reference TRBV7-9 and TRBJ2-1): DTGVSQNPRHKITKRGQNVTFRCDPISEHNRLYWYRQTLGQGPEFLTYFQNEAQLEKSRLLSDRFSAERPKGSFSTLEIQRTEQGDSAMYLCASSFLQGSEQFFGPGTRLTVL.